Shown below are 14 T cell receptor beta chains from a single sample sequenced in a study of shared clonotypes between healthy human individuals. In the naive CD8 group, cells lacked CD45RO and were positively selected for CCR7, so terminally differentiated effector memory CD45RA+ cells were left out. Only in-frame clones appear in the TCRdb table, and some are missing; sequencing was by immunoSEQ multiplex PCR. The repertoire consists of around 2.1 million clones, with around 93% occurring once and the leading ten covering about 1.8%. Input material: naive CD8+ T cells from PBMCs. Receptors originate from a man younger than 35 in good health. Some clones in this sample may be carry-over from other donors' samples.

The CDR3 nucleotides read TGTGCCAGCAGGCCAGACAGGGGGCCATACAATGAGCAGTTCTTC. It yields the protein CASRPDRGPYNEQFF. The chain employs TRBV27 and TRBJ2-1; 10 nucleotides line up with TRBD1. Germline V gives CDR1 MNHEY, CDR2 SMNVEV (reference sequence). The trim removed 6 bases at V and 4 bases at J, leaving 6 bases unmatched. The CDR3 covers 15 residues.

The genes are TRBV28 and TRBJ1-2, with unresolved D. Germline V gives CDR1 MDHEN, CDR2 SYDVKM. The V gene lost 6 bases and the J gene lost 8 bases, with 13 bases spanning the gap. This CDR3 comprises 12 residues. CDR3 sequence reads: CASSPVMEGYTF. The CDR3 DNA reads as TGTGCCAGCAGCCCCGTGATGGAGGGCTACACCTTC.

The chain employs TRBV7-9 and TRBJ1-1; D unresolved. V lost 6 bases and J 0 bases, leaving 8 bases between the germline ends. The CDR3 length is 13 residues. Germline CDR1 is SEHNR and CDR2 is FQNEAQ (reference sequence). CDR3 sequence reads: CASRDGMNTEAFF. CDR3 bases: TGTGCCAGCAGAGATGGGATGAACACTGAAGCTTTCTTT.

The V and J genes are TRBV19 and TRBJ2-7, with D possibly being TRBD1 or TRBD2 (5 bases each). The CDR3 runs to 12 residues. Trimming stripped 8 bases from V and 4 bases from J, with 12 bases between. Per the germline V gene, CDR1 is LNHDA and CDR2 is SQIVND (reference sequence). The CDR3 DNA sequence: TGTGCCAGTCAGAGGGGCCGATACGAGCAGTACTTC. This gives the protein CASQRGRYEQYF.

The CDR3, as DNA: TGTGCCAGTAGTCCGACCCGGACAGGGGGCGAAGCTTTCTTT. This translates into CASSPTRTGGEAFF. The chain employs TRBV19 and TRBJ1-1, with TRBD1 identical over 11 bases. Germline V gene lookup returns CDR1 LNHDA and CDR2 SQIVND (reference sequence). CDR3 length: 14 residues. With 5 bases clipped from V and 8 bases from J, the junction kept 7 bases outside the gene matches.

This chain joins TRBV19 and TRBJ2-7, with 8 nucleotides matching TRBD2. Germline CDR1 and CDR2: LNHDA and SQIVND (reference sequence). V was pared by 4 bases and J by 4 bases, with 6 bases of the junction left unmatched. This CDR3 has 14 residues. The CDR3 reads CASSRREDSYEQYF. DNA of the CDR3: TGTGCCAGTAGTAGGCGGGAGGACTCTTACGAGCAGTACTTC.

V gene TRBV13 combines with J gene TRBJ1-4, with 11 bases aligning to TRBD1. The CDR3 runs 15 residues. CDR1 and CDR2 from the germline V gene are PRHDT and FYEKMQ (reference sequence). J was trimmed by 6 bases and V by 3 bases; bases with no gene match: 3. The CDR3 spells CASSFAGQGDEKLFF. CDR3 bases: TGTGCCAGCAGCTTTGCGGGACAGGGGGATGAAAAACTGTTTTTT.

This clone was detected only once. Other DNA sequences within the sample encode an identical CDR3. The V call is TRBV4-1, the J call TRBJ2-7; no definite D call. The germline gives CDR1 MGHRA, CDR2 YSYEKL. CDR3 size: 13 residues. Trimming pared 2 bases from V and 4 bases from J, leaving 9 bases between. In DNA form, the CDR3 reads TGCGCCAGCAGCCAAACTTCGGGTTACGAGCAGTACTTC. Translation gives CASSQTSGYEQYF.

The chain couples TRBV7-8 to TRBJ2-5; 7 bases are shared with TRBD2. The CDR3 has 14 residues. Germline CDR1 and CDR2: SGHVS and FQNEAQ. V trimming: 1 base; J trimming: 4 bases; junction bases outside the gene matches: 3. Here the CDR3 reads CASSLGEGTETQYF. The CDR3 nucleotides are TGTGCCAGCAGCTTAGGGGAGGGAACAGAGACCCAGTACTTC.

V usage is TRBV7-2 and J usage is TRBJ1-1; TRBD1 is a possible D gene (5 bases). The CDR3 runs to 15 residues. V was cut by 1 base and J by 6 bases, with 15 bases left in between. The germline V gene encodes CDR1 SGHTA and CDR2 FQGNSA. The CDR3 here is CASSLDGGIDAEAFF. The CDR3 DNA reads as TGTGCCAGCAGCTTAGATGGGGGGATCGACGCTGAAGCTTTCTTT.

The chain joins TRBV5-1 to TRBJ1-1, with D uncertain. Per germline, CDR1 SGHRS and CDR2 YFSETQ. With 1 base removed from V and 7 bases from J, the gap between germline ends came to 14 bases. This CDR3 is 14 amino acids long. CDR3 sequence (DNA): TGCGCCAGCAGCTTGACGGCTTCAGCCAATGAAGCTTTCTTT. Its translation: CASSLTASANEAFF.

Details on this clone: Other DNA variants within this sample encode the same CDR3. The CDR3 loop reads CASSLSGGGEQFF. In DNA form, the CDR3 reads TGTGCCAGCAGTCTTTCAGGGGGCGGTGAGCAGTTCTTC. The chain uses TRBV28 and TRBJ2-1, with TRBD1 matching over 8 bases. Germline lookup yields CDR1 MDHEN and CDR2 SYDVKM. This CDR3 has 13 amino acids. The V gene end was trimmed by 5 bases and the J gene end by 9 bases; junction bases not matched to a gene: 6.

V gene TRBV28 combines with J gene TRBJ2-7, with D possibly being TRBD2 (6 bases). Germline CDR1 reads MDHEN; CDR2 reads SYDVKM. V lost 7 bases and J 3 bases, leaving 22 bases between the germline ends. The CDR3 loop spans 16 amino acids. The CDR3 DNA is TGTGCCAGCATCACCGTCGCGGGGCAGGGCGTCTACGAGCAGTACTTC. Protein: CASITVAGQGVYEQYF.

V gene TRBV5-1 combines with J gene TRBJ2-3, with D unclear. The length of the CDR3 is 15 residues. Germline values: CDR1 SGHRS, CDR2 YFSETQ. V was trimmed by 7 bases and J by 2 bases, leaving 17 bases between them. CDR3 nucleotides: TGCGCCAGCCTAAGTAGACCCCATAACACAGATACGCAGTATTTT. Translation: CASLSRPHNTDTQYF.